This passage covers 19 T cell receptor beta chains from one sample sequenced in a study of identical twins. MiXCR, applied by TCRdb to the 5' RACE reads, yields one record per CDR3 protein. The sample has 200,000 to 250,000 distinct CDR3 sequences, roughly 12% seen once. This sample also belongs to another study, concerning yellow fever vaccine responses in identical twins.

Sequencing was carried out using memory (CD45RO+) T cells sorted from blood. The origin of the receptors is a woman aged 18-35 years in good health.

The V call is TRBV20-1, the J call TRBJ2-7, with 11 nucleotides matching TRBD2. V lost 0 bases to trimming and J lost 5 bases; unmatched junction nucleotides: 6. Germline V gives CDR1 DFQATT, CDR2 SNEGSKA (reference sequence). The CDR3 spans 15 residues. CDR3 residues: CSARDRLAGSHEQYF. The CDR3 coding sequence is TGCAGTGCTAGAGATCGACTAGCGGGAAGCCACGAGCAGTACTTC.

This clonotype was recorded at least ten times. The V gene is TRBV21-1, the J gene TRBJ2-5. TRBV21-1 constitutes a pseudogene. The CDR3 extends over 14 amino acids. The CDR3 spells CASSRIERQETQYF. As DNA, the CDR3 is TGTGCCAGCAGCAGAATCGAGAGGCAAGAGACCCAGTACTTC.

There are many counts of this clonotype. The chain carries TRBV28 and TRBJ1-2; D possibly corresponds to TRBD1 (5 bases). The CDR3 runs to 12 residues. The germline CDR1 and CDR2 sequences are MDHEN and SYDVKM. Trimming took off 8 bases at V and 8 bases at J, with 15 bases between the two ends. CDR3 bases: TGTGCCAGCGGGCCCCGGGAGGGGGGCTACACCTTC. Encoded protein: CASGPREGGYTF.

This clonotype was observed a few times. CDR3 sequence reads: CAISGGGYGEKLFF. CDR3 bases: TGTGCCATCAGCGGGGGGGGATACGGTGAAAAACTGTTTTTT. The genes are TRBV10-3 and TRBJ1-4, with D perhaps TRBD1 (5 bases). Germline CDR1 ENHRY, CDR2 SYGVKD. V was trimmed by 6 bases and J by 7 bases, leaving 15 bases between them. The CDR3 covers 14 residues.

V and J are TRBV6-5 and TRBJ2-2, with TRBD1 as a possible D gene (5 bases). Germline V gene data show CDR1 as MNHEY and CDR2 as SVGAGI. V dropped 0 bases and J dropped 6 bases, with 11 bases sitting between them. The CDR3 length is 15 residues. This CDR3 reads CASSYSQGSAGELFF. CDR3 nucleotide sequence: TGTGCCAGCAGTTACTCGCAGGGATCGGCCGGGGAGCTGTTTTTT.

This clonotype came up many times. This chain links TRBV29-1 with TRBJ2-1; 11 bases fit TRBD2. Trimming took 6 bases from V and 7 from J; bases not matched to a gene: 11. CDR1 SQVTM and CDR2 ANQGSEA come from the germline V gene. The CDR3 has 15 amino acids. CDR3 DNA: TGCAGCGTAGCGGAGCTAGCGGGGGGCCCAAATGAGCAGTTCTTC. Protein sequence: CSVAELAGGPNEQFF.

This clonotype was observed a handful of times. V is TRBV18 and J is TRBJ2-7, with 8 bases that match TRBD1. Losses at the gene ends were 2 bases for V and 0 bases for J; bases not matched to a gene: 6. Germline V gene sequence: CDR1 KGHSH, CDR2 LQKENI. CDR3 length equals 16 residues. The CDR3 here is CASSPGAGGLSYEQYF. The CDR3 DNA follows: TGTGCCAGCTCACCAGGGGCAGGGGGCCTCTCCTACGAGCAGTACTTC.

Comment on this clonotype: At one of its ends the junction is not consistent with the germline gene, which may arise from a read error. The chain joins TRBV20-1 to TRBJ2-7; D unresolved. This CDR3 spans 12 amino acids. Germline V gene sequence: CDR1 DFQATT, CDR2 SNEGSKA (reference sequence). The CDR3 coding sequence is TGTAGTGCACAGTGGTCAGGCTACGAGCAGTACTTC. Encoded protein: CSAQWSGYEQYF.

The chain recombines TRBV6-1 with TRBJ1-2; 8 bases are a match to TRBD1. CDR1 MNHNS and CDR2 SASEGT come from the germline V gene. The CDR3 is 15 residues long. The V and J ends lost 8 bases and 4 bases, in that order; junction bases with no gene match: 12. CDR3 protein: CASRAIGQGTYGYTF. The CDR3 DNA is TGTGCCAGCCGAGCGATAGGACAGGGCACCTATGGCTACACCTTC.

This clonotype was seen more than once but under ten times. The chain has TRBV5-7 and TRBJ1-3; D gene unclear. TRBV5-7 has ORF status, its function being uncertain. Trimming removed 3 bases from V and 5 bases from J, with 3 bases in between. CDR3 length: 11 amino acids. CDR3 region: CASSSRNTIYF. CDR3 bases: TGTGCCAGCAGCTCGAGAAACACCATATATTTT.

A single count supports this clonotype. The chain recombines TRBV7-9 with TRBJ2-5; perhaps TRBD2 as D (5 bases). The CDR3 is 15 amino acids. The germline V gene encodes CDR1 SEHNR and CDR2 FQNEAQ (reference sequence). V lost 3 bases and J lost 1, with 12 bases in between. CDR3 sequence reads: CASSFRTQRQETQYF. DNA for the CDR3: TGTGCCAGCAGCTTTAGGACTCAACGCCAAGAGACCCAGTACTTC.

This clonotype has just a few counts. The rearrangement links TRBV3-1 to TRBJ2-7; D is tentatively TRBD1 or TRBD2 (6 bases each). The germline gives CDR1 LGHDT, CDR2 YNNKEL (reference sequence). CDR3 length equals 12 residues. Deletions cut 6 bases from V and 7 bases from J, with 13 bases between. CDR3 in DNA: TGTGCCAGCAGACACAGGGCGGGAGAGCAGTACTTC. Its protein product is CASRHRAGEQYF.

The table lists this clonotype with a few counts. The CDR3 sequence: CASRNGPSWGTTGKAKNIQYF. CDR3 coding DNA: TGTGCCAGCCGAAACGGGCCCTCCTGGGGGACTACAGGAAAAGCCAAAAACATTCAGTACTTC. This chain connects TRBV28 to TRBJ2-4; 7 positions match TRBD2. The CDR3 loop spans 21 amino acids. V was clipped by 8 bases and J by 0 bases; unmatched bases: 25. CDR1 is MDHEN and CDR2 is SYDVKM in the germline V gene.

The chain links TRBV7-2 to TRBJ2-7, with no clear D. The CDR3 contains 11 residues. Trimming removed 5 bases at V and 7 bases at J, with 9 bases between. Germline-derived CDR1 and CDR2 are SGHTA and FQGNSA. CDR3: CASSVYGEQYF. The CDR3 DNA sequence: TGTGCCAGCAGCGTCTACGGGGAGCAGTACTTC.

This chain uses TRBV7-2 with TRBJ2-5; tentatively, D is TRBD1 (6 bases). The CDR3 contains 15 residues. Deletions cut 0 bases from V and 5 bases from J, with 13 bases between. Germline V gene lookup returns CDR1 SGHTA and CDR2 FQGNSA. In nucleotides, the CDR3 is TGTGCCAGCAGCTTAGCGGTGGGGGCTCTGGAGACCCAGTACTTC. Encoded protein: CASSLAVGALETQYF.

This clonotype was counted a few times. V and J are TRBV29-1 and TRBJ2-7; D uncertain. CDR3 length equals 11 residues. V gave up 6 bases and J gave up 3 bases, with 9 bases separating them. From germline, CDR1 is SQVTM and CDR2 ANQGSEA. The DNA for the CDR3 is TGCAGCGTCGAGTCTTTCTACGAGCAGTACTTC. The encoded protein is CSVESFYEQYF.

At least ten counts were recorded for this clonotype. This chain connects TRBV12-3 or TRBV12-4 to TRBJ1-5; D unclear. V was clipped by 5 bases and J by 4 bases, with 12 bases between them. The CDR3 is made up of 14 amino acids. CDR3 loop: CASSIKGYNQPQHF. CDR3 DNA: TGTGCCAGCAGTATCAAAGGTTATAATCAGCCCCAGCATTTT.

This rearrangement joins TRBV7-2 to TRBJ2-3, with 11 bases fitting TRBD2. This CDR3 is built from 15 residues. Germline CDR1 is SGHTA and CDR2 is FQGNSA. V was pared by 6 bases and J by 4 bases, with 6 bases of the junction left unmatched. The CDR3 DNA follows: TGTGCCAGCAGACCACTAGCGGGAGCTTCAGATACGCAGTATTTT. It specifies CASRPLAGASDTQYF.

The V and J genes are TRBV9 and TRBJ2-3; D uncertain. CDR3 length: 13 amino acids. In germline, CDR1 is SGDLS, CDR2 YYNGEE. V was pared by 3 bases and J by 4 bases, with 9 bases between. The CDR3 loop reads CASSAAVSDTQYF. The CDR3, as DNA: TGTGCCAGCAGCGCAGCCGTATCAGATACGCAGTATTTT.